The TCR beta chain described here comes from a study of blood T cell repertoires in COVID-19. Looking at the study overall: From the United States, Italy and Spain came samples of acute and convalescent COVID-19. Nucleic acid was either cDNA or gDNA, and it came from T cells, B-cell-depleted T cells, or PBMCs.

The CDR3 sequence is 15 residues long. Losses at the gene ends were 7 bases for V and 0 bases for J; bases not matched to a gene: 4. Germline V gives CDR1 ENHRY, CDR2 SYGVKD. Original data processing: Using reference gene primer amplification, nucleated cell counts were estimated. The table came from immunoSEQ multiplex PCR; TCRdb's copy has only in-frame clones and leaves some out. V and J calls and clone size are as listed in that table; D and trimming were resolved from the DNA. The table lists 95,000 to 150,000 clones, about 89% of them singletons. The J gene is TRBJ2-1, the V gene TRBV10-3; TRBD1 aligns across 9 bases. The receptor was derived from a woman in her 70s with acute or convalescent COVID-19. The source material was peripheral blood. The CDR3 nucleotides read TGTGCCATCAACACGGGACAGGGCTCCTACAATGAGCAGTTCTTC. Residues: CAINTGQGSYNEQFF.